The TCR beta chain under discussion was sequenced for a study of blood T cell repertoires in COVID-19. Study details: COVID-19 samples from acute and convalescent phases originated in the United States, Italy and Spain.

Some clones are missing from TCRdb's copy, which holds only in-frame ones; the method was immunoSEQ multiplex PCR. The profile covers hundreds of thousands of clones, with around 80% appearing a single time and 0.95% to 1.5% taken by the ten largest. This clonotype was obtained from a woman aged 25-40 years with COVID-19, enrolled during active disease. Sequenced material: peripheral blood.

This CDR3 reads CASSMETGSYEQYF. CDR3 coding DNA: TGTGCCAGTAGTATGGAGACAGGGTCCTACGAGCAGTACTTC. This chain uses TRBV19 with TRBJ2-7; 7 positions match TRBD1. The V segment lost 3 bases and the J segment 1 base; nucleotides outside the gene matches: 3. Germline V gene data show CDR1 as LNHDA and CDR2 as SQIVND (reference sequence). The CDR3 has 14 amino acids.